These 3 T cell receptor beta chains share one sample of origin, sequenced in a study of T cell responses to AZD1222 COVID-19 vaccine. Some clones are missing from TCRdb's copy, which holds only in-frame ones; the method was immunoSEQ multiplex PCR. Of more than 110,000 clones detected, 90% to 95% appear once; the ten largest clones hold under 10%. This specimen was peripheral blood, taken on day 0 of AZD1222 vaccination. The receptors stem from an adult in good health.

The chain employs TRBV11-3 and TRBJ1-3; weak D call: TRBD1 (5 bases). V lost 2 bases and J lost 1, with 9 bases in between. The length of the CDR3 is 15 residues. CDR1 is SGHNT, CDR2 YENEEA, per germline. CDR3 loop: CASSLSGSSGNTIYF. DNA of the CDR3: TGTGCCAGCAGCTTATCAGGGTCATCTGGAAACACCATATATTTT.

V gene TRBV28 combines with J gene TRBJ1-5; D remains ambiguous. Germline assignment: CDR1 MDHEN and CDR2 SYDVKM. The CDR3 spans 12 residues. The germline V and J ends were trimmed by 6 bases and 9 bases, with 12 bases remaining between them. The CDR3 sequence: CASSLLMGPQHF. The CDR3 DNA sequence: TGTGCCAGCAGCCTTTTAATGGGGCCCCAGCATTTT.

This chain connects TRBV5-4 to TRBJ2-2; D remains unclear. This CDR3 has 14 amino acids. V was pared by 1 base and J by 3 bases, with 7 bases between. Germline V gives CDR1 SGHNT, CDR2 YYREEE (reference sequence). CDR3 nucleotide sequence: TGTGCCAGCAGCTTGAATCGGGACACCGGGGAGCTGTTTTTT. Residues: CASSLNRDTGELFF.